These 12 T cell receptor beta chains originate from one sample sequenced in a study of shared clonotypes between healthy human individuals. Only in-frame clones appear in the TCRdb table, and some are missing; sequencing was by immunoSEQ multiplex PCR. This table holds approximately 740,000 clones, 80% to 95% found once. CD45RO-negative CD8 cells positively selected for CCR7 made up the naive population, which excluded terminally differentiated effector memory CD45RA+ cells. The sequencing input was naive CD8+ T cells sorted from blood. The source of these receptors is a young man in good health.

A word on this clone: This sample also contains other DNA sequences that code for the same CDR3. The chain recombines TRBV4-3 with TRBJ1-2; D unresolved. The CDR3 is made up of 15 amino acids. The V gene lost 0 bases and the J gene lost 5 bases, with 13 bases spanning the gap. In germline, CDR1 is LGHNA, CDR2 YSLEER. CDR3 protein: CASSQDRGEFYGYTF. As DNA, the CDR3 is TGCGCCAGCAGCCAAGACCGCGGGGAGTTTTATGGCTACACCTTC.

The chain links TRBV14 to TRBJ2-1; weak D call: TRBD1 (6 bases). Trimming left V 4 bases short and J 5 bases short, with 18 bases between. CDR1 and CDR2 (germline): SGHDN, FVKESK. The CDR3 covers 16 residues. CDR3 in DNA: TGTGCCAGCAGCCCACCCTTATCGGACAGAAACAATGAGCAGTTCTTC. Protein sequence: CASSPPLSDRNNEQFF.

J is TRBJ1-2 and V is TRBV7-6; D remains unclear. Germline CDR1 reads SGHVS; CDR2 reads FNYEAQ. V was cut by 6 bases and J by 6 bases, with 14 bases left in between. The CDR3 is 13 residues long. DNA for the CDR3: TGTGCCAGCAGGCCTGGGGTGATCCATGGCTACACCTTC. Amino acid sequence: CASRPGVIHGYTF. The whole variable domain, remainder taken from reference TRBV7-6 and TRBJ1-2, is GAGVSQSPRYKVTKRGQDVALRCDPISGHVSLYWYRQALGQGPEFLTYFNYEAQQDKSGLPNDRFSAERPEGSISTLTIQRTEQRDSAMYRCASRPGVIHGYTFGSGTRLTVV.

This chain links TRBV7-6 with TRBJ2-7, with D tentatively TRBD2 (6 bases). The CDR3 has 13 amino acids. The germline CDR1 and CDR2 sequences are SGHVS and FNYEAQ. Between the trimmed V and J ends, which lost 5 bases and 3 bases, there was a span of 11 bases. The CDR3 region is CASSPGAGYEQYF. CDR3 nucleotide sequence: TGTGCCAGCAGCCCGGGAGCCGGCTACGAGCAGTACTTC.

V usage is TRBV10-3 and J usage is TRBJ2-7; a possible D gene is TRBD1 (6 bases). The CDR3 contains 14 residues. Germline V gene sequence: CDR1 ENHRY, CDR2 SYGVKD. V was trimmed by 7 bases and J by 0 bases, leaving 13 bases between them. The CDR3 is CAITVGHNSYEQYF. Written as DNA, the CDR3 is TGTGCCATCACCGTGGGACACAACTCCTACGAGCAGTACTTC.

The chain combines TRBV5-6 with TRBJ2-5, with a weak D call TRBD2 (5 bases). CDR3 size: 16 residues. Germline-derived CDR1 and CDR2 are SGHDT and YYEEEE. Trimming cost V 5 bases and J 4 bases, with 21 bases left between them. The chain's CDR3 is CASRGEGRDVVETQYF. The CDR3 bases are TGTGCCAGCAGGGGCGAAGGTCGGGATGTGGTAGAGACCCAGTACTTC. The whole variable domain, filled in from reference TRBV5-6 and TRBJ2-5, reads DAGVTQSPTHLIKTRGQQVTLRCSPKSGHDTVSWYQQALGQGPQFIFQYYEEEERQRGNFPDRFSGHQFPNYSSELNVNALLLGDSALYLCASRGEGRDVVETQYFGPGTRLLVL.

The gene calls are TRBV27 and TRBJ1-2; 7 nucleotides line up with TRBD1. With 1 base clipped from V and 7 bases from J, the junction kept 15 bases outside the gene matches. CDR3 size: 17 residues. Looked up from germline, CDR1 is MNHEY and CDR2 is SMNVEV (reference sequence). The CDR3 coding sequence is TGTGCCAGCAGTTTATTCCCCTTTCAAACAGGGGAAAGTGGCTACACCTTC. Translated, it gives CASSLFPFQTGESGYTF.

This rearrangement joins TRBV27 to TRBJ1-1; unclear D gene. The germline V gene encodes CDR1 MNHEY and CDR2 SMNVEV (reference sequence). Trimming cost V 6 bases and J 4 bases, with 12 bases left between them. CDR3 length: 13 amino acids. The DNA for the CDR3 is TGTGCCAGCAGGAAAGGGCCGGGCACTGAAGCTTTCTTT. Its protein is CASRKGPGTEAFF.

The chain links TRBV6-1 to TRBJ2-1; weak D call: TRBD2 (5 bases). Trimming stripped 6 bases from V and 4 bases from J, with 16 bases between. Germline assignment: CDR1 MNHNS and CDR2 SASEGT. The CDR3 loop spans 15 amino acids. This CDR3 is CASRGGEYVYNEQFF. The CDR3 DNA reads TGTGCCAGCAGGGGTGGGGAGTACGTTTACAATGAGCAGTTCTTC.

V usage is TRBV6-1 and J usage is TRBJ2-1; no definite D call. Per germline, CDR1 MNHNS and CDR2 SASEGT. The CDR3 runs to 17 residues. V dropped 1 base and J dropped 0 bases, with 13 bases sitting between them. CDR3 amino acids: CASSEVGGISSYNEQFF. The CDR3 nucleotides read TGTGCCAGCAGTGAAGTAGGTGGCATTAGCTCCTACAATGAGCAGTTCTTC.

The V gene is TRBV7-9, the J gene TRBJ1-4; D is ambiguous. With 6 bases removed from V and 5 bases from J, the gap between germline ends came to 22 bases. The CDR3 loop spans 17 amino acids. CDR1 and CDR2 from the germline V gene are SEHNR and FQNEAQ (reference sequence). In DNA, the CDR3 is TGTGCCAGCAGTTCTCGTAGTCTAGCGCGGCAAAATGAAAAACTGTTTTTT. As protein: CASSSRSLARQNEKLFF.

V and J are TRBV6-5 and TRBJ2-3, with 8 bases matching TRBD2. This CDR3 spans 16 amino acids. With 2 bases clipped from V and 4 bases from J, the junction kept 8 bases outside the gene matches. The germline V gene has CDR1 MNHEY and CDR2 SVGAGI. CDR3 region: CASSYVAGGHADTQYF. CDR3 coding DNA: TGTGCCAGCAGTTACGTCGCGGGAGGCCACGCAGATACGCAGTATTTT.